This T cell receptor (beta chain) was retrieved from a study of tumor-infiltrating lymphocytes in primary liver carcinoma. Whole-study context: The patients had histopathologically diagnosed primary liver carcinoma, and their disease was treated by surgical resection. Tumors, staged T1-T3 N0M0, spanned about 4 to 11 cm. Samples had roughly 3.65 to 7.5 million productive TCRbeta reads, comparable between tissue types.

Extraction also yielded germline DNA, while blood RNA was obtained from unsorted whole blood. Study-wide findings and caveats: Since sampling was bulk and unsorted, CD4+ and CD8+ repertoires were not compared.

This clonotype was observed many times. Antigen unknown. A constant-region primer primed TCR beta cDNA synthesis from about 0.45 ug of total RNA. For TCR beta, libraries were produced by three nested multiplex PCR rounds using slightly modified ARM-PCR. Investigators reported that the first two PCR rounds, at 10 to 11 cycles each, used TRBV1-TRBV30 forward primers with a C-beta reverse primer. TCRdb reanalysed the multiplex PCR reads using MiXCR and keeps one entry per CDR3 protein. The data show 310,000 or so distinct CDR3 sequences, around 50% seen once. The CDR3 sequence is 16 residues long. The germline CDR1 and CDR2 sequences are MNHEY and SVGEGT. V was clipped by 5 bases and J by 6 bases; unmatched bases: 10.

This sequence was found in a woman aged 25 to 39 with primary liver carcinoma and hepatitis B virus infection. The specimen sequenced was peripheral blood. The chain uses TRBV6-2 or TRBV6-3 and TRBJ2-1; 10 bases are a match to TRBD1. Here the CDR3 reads CASSRAGTGVGNEQFF. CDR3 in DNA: TGTGCCAGCAGTAGGGCCGGGACAGGGGTCGGCAATGAGCAGTTCTTC.